This T cell receptor beta chain was recovered during a study of shared clonotypes between healthy human individuals. Turning to the study itself: The donors, two women and a few men, were aged 18 to 49. Study results and limitations: Estimated clonotype richness was generally higher in naive than memory subsets. Clonotypes which were not shared had lower generation probabilities than clonotypes that all four donors shared.

The donors, all of them Caucasian adults, lived in Nashville, Tennessee. On this clone: Its target is not known.

The table came from immunoSEQ multiplex PCR; TCRdb's copy has only in-frame clones and leaves some out. Of millions of clones listed, approximately 92% are singletons. CDR3 length: 14 residues. The germline CDR1 and CDR2 sequences are MNHEY and SVGAGI. With 7 bases clipped from V and 5 bases from J, the junction kept 8 bases outside the gene matches. The sample consisted of naive CD4+ T cells sorted from blood. Subset of the sample: CD45RA+ positively selected. The chain carries TRBV6-5 and TRBJ1-2, with 9 positions matching TRBD1. This sequence originates from a young man in good health. CDR3 sequence reads: CASKPGQGGYGYTF. The CDR3 DNA follows: TGTGCCAGCAAGCCGGGACAGGGAGGGTATGGCTACACCTTC.